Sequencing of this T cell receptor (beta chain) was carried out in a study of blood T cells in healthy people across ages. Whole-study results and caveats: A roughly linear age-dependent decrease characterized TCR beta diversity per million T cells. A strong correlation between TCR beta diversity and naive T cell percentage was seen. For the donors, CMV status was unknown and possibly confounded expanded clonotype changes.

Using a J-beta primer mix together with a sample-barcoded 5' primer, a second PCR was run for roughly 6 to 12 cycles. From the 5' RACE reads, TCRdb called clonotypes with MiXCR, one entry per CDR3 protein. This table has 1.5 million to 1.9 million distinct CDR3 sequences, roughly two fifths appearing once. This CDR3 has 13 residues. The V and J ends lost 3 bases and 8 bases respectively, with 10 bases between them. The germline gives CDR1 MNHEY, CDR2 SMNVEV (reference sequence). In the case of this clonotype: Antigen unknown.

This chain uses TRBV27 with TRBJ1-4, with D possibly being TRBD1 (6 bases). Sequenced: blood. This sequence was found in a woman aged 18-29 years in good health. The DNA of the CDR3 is TGTGCCAGCAGTTTCGACAGGAACGAAAAACTGTTTTTT. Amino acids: CASSFDRNEKLFF.